The subject of this entry is one T cell receptor beta chain. Its specificity is unknown. The PCR contained 60 Vbeta and 13 Jbeta primers. Profiled with immunoSEQ multiplex PCR; TCRdb holds only in-frame clones, not every one. The repertoire holds 130,000 to 150,000 clones, with about 80% as singletons. These data belong to a study of cytomegalovirus exposure and HLA in healthy donors. Regarding the study as a whole: The classifier reportedly diagnosed cytomegalovirus status with high specificity and sensitivity.

After removal of 3 bases from V and 8 bases from J, the junction contained 5 bases not matched to a gene. CDR1 is SGHRS and CDR2 is YFSETQ in the germline V gene. The CDR3 totals 14 residues. This chain uses TRBV5-1 with TRBJ1-2; TRBD1 aligns across 12 bases. This clonotype was sampled from a woman aged 55-69 years in good health and CMV-seropositive. The specimen was PBMCs. The CDR3 bases are TGCGCCAGCAGCTCCGGGACAGGGGGCGCAGGCTACACCTTC. As protein: CASSSGTGGAGYTF.